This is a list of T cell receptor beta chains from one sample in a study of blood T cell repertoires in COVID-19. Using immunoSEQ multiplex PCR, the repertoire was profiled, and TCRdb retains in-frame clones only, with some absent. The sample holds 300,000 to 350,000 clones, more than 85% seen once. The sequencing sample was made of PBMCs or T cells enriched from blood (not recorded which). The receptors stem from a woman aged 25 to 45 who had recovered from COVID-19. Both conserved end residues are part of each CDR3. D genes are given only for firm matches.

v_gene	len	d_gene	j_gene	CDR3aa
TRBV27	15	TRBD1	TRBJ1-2	CASSPMAGTGFRGTF
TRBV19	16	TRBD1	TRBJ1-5	CASSRGPGQRIQPQHF
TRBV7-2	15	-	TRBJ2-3	CASSLNALSTDTQYF
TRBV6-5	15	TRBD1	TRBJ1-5	CASSLKDRDNQPQHF
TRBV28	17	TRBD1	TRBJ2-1	CASSLSRWGQANNEQFF
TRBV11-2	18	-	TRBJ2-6	CASSLAPRPRSGANVLTF
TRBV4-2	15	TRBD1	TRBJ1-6	CASSQGGDRDSPLHF
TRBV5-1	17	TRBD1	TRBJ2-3	CASSLDRTGRGEDTQYF
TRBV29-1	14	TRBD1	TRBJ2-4	CSVASRGGENIQYF
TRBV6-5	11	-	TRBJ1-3	CATSRGNTIYF
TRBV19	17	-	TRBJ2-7	CASSIASSGEFAYEQYF
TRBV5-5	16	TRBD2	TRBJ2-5	CASSLGGGGHQETQYF
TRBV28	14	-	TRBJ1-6	CASSWGGADSPLHF
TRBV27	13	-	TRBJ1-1	CASKSSGNTEAFF
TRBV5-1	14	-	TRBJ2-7	CASSFNPLTYEQYF
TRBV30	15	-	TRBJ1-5	CAWATGVSPYQPQHF
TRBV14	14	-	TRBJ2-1	CATSTASSYNEQFF
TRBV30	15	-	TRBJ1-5	CAWSRTGLTTQPQHF
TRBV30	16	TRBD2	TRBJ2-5	CAWSEGIAGNQETQYF
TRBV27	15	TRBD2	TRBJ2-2	CASSAPGGVTGELFF
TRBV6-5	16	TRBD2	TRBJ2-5	CASSYYLAGVGETQYF
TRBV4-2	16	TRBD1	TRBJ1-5	CASSQDQGAVDQPQHF
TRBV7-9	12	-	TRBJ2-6	CASSPKRDVLTF
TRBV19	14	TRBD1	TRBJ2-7	CASSRGTGGREQYF
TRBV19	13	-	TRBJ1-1	CASSGVANTEAFF
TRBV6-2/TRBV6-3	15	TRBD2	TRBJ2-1	CASSYSGGFSFEQFF